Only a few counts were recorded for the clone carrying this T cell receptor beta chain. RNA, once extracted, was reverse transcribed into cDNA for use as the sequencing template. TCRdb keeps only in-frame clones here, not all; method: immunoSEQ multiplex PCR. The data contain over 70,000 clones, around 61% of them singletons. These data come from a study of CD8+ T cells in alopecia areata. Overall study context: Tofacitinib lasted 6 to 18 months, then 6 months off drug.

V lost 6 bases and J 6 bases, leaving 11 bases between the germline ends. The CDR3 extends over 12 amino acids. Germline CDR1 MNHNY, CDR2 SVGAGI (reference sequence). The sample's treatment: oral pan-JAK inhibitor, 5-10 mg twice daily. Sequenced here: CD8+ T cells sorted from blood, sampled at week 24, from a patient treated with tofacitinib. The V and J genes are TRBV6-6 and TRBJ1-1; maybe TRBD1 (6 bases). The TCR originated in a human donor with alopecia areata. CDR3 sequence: CASRGGVAEAFF. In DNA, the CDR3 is TGTGCCAGCAGAGGGGGAGTCGCTGAAGCTTTCTTT.